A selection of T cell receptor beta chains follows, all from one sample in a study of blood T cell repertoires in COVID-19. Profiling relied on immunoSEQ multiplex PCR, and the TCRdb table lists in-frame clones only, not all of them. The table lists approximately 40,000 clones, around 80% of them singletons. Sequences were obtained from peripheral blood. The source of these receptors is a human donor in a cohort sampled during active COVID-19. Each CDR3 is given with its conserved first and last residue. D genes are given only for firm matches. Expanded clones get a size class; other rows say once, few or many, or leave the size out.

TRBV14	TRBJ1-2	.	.	CASSQDLGGTFGGYTF	TGTGCCAGCAGCCAAGATCTTGGAGGGACCTTCGGGGGCTACACCTTC
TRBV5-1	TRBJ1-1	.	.	CASSFGGMNTEAFF	TGCGCCAGCAGCTTCGGCGGGATGAACACTGAAGCTTTCTTT
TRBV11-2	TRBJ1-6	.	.	CASSLRSQGSSPLHF	TGTGCCAGCAGCTTACGGTCGCAGGGAAGTTCACCCCTCCACTTT
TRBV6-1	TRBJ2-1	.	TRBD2	CASSEARGGNEQFF	TGTGCCAGCAGTGAAGCCCGCGGGGGCAATGAGCAGTTCTTC
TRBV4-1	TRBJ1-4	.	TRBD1	CASSQERGGDTGGKREKLFF	TGCGCCAGCAGCCAAGAAAGAGGCGGGGACACAGGGGGCAAGCGTGAAAAACTGTTTTTT
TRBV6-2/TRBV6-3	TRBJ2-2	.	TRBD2	CASSSRGGLAGELFF	TGTGCCAGCAGCTCCCGGGGGGGCCTAGCCGGGGAGCTGTTTTTT
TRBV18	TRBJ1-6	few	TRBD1	CASSPRRGQSNSPLHF	TGTGCCAGCTCACCACGGAGGGGGCAGAGTAATTCACCCCTCCACTTT
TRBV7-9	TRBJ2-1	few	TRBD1	CASSLAATGGPRDNEQFF	TGTGCCAGCAGCTTAGCGGCTACAGGGGGCCCACGGGACAATGAGCAGTTCTTC
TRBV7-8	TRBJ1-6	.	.	CASSPFRGGDSPLHF	TGTGCCAGCAGCCCGTTCAGGGGTGGGGATTCACCCCTCCACTTT
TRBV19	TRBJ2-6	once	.	CASRSRVGANVLTF	TGTGCCAGTAGAAGCAGGGTTGGGGCCAACGTCCTGACTTTC
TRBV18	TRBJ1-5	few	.	CASSPSSPGGNQPQHF	TGTGCCAGCTCACCCTCGTCCCCAGGGGGCAATCAGCCCCAGCATTTT
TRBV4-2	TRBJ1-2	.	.	CASSQEAVPYTF	TGTGCCAGCAGCCAAGAGGCAGTACCCTACACCTTC
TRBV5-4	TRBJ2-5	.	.	CASRVTGKQETQYF	TGTGCCAGCAGAGTTACAGGAAAACAAGAGACCCAGTACTTC
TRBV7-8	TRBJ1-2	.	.	CASSSLYRANYGYTF	TGTGCCAGCAGCTCACTTTACAGGGCTAACTATGGCTACACCTTC
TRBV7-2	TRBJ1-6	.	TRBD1	CASSQQGDSPLHF	TGTGCCAGCAGCCAACAGGGGGATTCACCCCTCCACTTT
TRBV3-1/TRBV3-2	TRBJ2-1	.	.	CASSQDLSYNEQFF	TGTGCCAGCAGCCAAGATCTAAGCTACAATGAGCAGTTCTTC
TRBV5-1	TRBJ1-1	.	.	CASSLRQGGMNTEAFF	TGCGCCAGCAGCTTGCGGCAGGGTGGTATGAACACTGAAGCTTTCTTT
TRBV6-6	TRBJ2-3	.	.	CASRSLEDTQYF	TGTGCCAGCAGATCGCTAGAGGATACGCAGTATTTT
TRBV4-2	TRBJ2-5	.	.	CASSQESSLETQYF	TGTGCCAGCAGCCAAGAATCTAGTTTGGAGACCCAGTACTTC
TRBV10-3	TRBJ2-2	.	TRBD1	CAISDKQGVNTGELFF	TGTGCCATCAGTGATAAACAGGGGGTTAACACCGGGGAGCTGTTTTTT
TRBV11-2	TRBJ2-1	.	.	CASSSHGGSGNEQFF	TGTGCCAGCAGCTCGCATGGGGGGTCGGGCAATGAGCAGTTCTTC
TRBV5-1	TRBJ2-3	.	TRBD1	CASSGQGRGTDTQYF	TGCGCCAGCAGCGGACAGGGAAGGGGCACAGATACGCAGTATTTT
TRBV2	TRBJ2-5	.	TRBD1	CASSEQGARRTDF	TGTGCCAGCAGCGAACAGGGGGCGCGGAGGACGGACTTC